These T cell receptor beta chains were read from a single sample in a study of neoadjuvant anti-PD-1 for oral cavity cancer. Clones were sequenced by immunoSEQ multiplex PCR, and TCRdb holds only the in-frame ones, with some missing. The table includes about 8,000 clones, roughly three quarters detected once. The input for sequencing was PBMCs, taken after nivolumab (anti-PD-1) treatment. The receptors stem from a person between 35 and 79 years old with oral cavity squamous cell carcinoma. Each CDR3 is given with its conserved first and last residue. The D gene is left open where the match is weak. A clone size is listed for some rows: how often the clone was seen (once, few, many), or a class if it is expanded.

few,TRBV20-1,.,TRBJ1-3,TGCAGTGCTAGTTTCGGAAACACCATATATTTT,CSASFGNTIYF
.,TRBV7-2,TRBD1,TRBJ1-1,TGTGCCAGCACCGAAGGGACAGGGAGGAGGACTGAAGCTTTCTTT,CASTEGTGRRTEAFF
.,TRBV4-2,.,TRBJ2-3,TGTGCCAGCAGCCAAGATAGGGGGAGCACAGATACGCAGTATTTT,CASSQDRGSTDTQYF
.,TRBV15,TRBD2,TRBJ2-3,TGTGCCGCCAGCCCAAGCGGGGATAACACAGATACGCAGTATTTT,CAASPSGDNTDTQYF
.,TRBV10-3,TRBD1,TRBJ2-7,TGTGCCATCAGTGACCCGACAGGGGGCTCCTACGAGCAGTACTTC,CAISDPTGGSYEQYF
.,TRBV7-9,TRBD1,TRBJ1-5,TGTGCCAGCAGCTTAGTTTCAGGGGGCTACAATCAGCCCCAGCATTTT,CASSLVSGGYNQPQHF
.,TRBV5-1,.,TRBJ2-3,TGCGCCAGCAGCTTGGGGGGGAGGAGCACAGATACGCAGTATTTT,CASSLGGRSTDTQYF
.,TRBV4-3,.,TRBJ2-2,TGCGCCAGCAGCCAATGGGGCGTCTCTGGGGGTGAGGCCGGGGAGCTGTTTTTT,CASSQWGVSGGEAGELFF
few,TRBV7-9,TRBD1,TRBJ2-5,TGTGCCAGCAGCTTAAGAACAGGGGTACAAGAGACCCAGTACTTC,CASSLRTGVQETQYF
.,TRBV6-6,.,TRBJ1-1,TGTGCCAGCAGTTACGGCGACGGTTACACTGAAGCTTTCTTT,CASSYGDGYTEAFF
.,TRBV4-1,.,TRBJ1-2,TGCGCCAGCAGCCAAGAAACAAGCCCTAACTATGGCTACACCTTC,CASSQETSPNYGYTF
.,TRBV7-2,.,TRBJ2-3,TGTGCCAGCAGCTTATGGACTACCACAGATACGCAGTATTTT,CASSLWTTTDTQYF
.,TRBV6-5,.,TRBJ2-7,TGTGCCAGCAGACGTACAGGGATTTCCTACGAGCAGTACTTC,CASRRTGISYEQYF
.,TRBV5-6,.,TRBJ2-4,TGTGCCAGCAGCTTGGTAGGGGAAGAAAACATTCAGTACTTC,CASSLVGEENIQYF
.,TRBV28,.,TRBJ1-2,TGTGCCAGCAGTTTATTAGACAGTCTCTATGGCTACACCTTC,CASSLLDSLYGYTF
.,TRBV10-2,TRBD1,TRBJ1-6,TGCGCCAGCAAGGGGACGGGACAGGGCTATAATTCACCCCTCCACTTT,CASKGTGQGYNSPLHF
.,TRBV7-2,TRBD1,TRBJ2-7,TGTGCCAGCAGCTTAGAAAGGAACCGGGACAGGGACTACGAGCAGTACTTC,CASSLERNRDRDYEQYF
.,TRBV7-2,.,TRBJ2-1,TGTGCCAGCAGCTTAAGTACAGGTTATTACAATGAGCAGTTCTTC,CASSLSTGYYNEQFF
.,TRBV19,.,TRBJ2-5,TGTGCCAGTAGTATATCACCGACAGGCCAAGAGACCCAGTACTTC,CASSISPTGQETQYF
.,TRBV7-2,.,TRBJ2-2,TGTGCCAGCAGCCCGATAGGCACCGGGGAGCTGTTTTTT,CASSPIGTGELFF
.,TRBV19,TRBD1,TRBJ2-7,TGTGCCAGTAGTAATTACAGGGGTGCTTTCGAGCAGTACTTC,CASSNYRGAFEQYF
.,TRBV6-6,.,TRBJ2-3,TGTGCCAGCAGTTACCTAGGGGCAGATACGCAGTATTTT,CASSYLGADTQYF
.,TRBV2,TRBD1,TRBJ2-2,TGTGCCAGCAGGGGACAGGCGAACACCGGGGAGCTGTTTTTT,CASRGQANTGELFF
.,TRBV6-4,TRBD2,TRBJ2-1,TGTGCCAGCAGTGACGGGGGGGTCTCCTACAATGAGCAGTTCTTC,CASSDGGVSYNEQFF
.,TRBV7-9,.,TRBJ2-3,TGTGCCAGCAGTCAGGGTAAAGATACGCAGTATTTT,CASSQGKDTQYF
.,TRBV4-3,.,TRBJ1-2,TGCGCCAGCAGCCAAGATTTATCCGGGACCTATGGCTACACCTTC,CASSQDLSGTYGYTF
.,TRBV6-1,.,TRBJ1-1,TGTGCCAGCAGTAATACCCTGAACACTGAAGCTTTCTTT,CASSNTLNTEAFF
.,TRBV28,.,TRBJ1-5,TGTGCCAGCAGTCCTAAGAGGGGATTCAGCAATCAGCCCCAGCATTTT,CASSPKRGFSNQPQHF
.,TRBV19,.,TRBJ2-7,TGTGCCAGTAGCAGACAGGGAGGCGTTGGCGAGCAGTACTTC,CASSRQGGVGEQYF
few,TRBV7-9,TRBD2,TRBJ2-7,TGTGCCAGCAGCTCCCATGGCTCGGCGGGGGGGCTCTACGAGCAGTACTTC,CASSSHGSAGGLYEQYF
.,TRBV6-1,.,TRBJ2-2,TGTGCCAGCAGTGAACAGGATACCGGGGAGCTGTTTTTT,CASSEQDTGELFF
.,TRBV15,TRBD1,TRBJ2-3,TGTGCCACCAGCAGAGATAGAGGGACGGGACAGGGTTACCCAGATACGCAGTATTTT,CATSRDRGTGQGYPDTQYF
.,TRBV5-5,.,TRBJ2-5,TGTGCCAGCAGCTTGAGGTCTAGCAGGCACCAAGAGACCCAGTACTTC,CASSLRSSRHQETQYF
once,TRBV6-4,.,TRBJ1-4,TGTGCCGCCACTCATGGCCGCGGGGGTGGCGCAACTAATGAAAAACTGTTTTTT,CAATHGRGGGATNEKLFF
.,TRBV7-2,TRBD2,TRBJ2-3,TGTGCCAGCAGTCCCCAGCGGGGGAGCACAGATACGCAGTATTTT,CASSPQRGSTDTQYF
once,TRBV27,TRBD2,TRBJ2-2,TGTGCCAGCATCGGGAGACTAGCGATCACCGGGGAGCTGTTTTTT,CASIGRLAITGELFF
.,TRBV11-2,TRBD1,TRBJ1-4,TGTGCCAGCAGCCGGGACAGGACCTTAGCAACTAATGAAAAACTGTTTTTT,CASSRDRTLATNEKLFF
.,TRBV9,.,TRBJ2-6,TGTGCCAGCAGCGTAGGGTGGGGGTCCCCCTCTGGGGCCAACGTCCTGACTTTC,CASSVGWGSPSGANVLTF
.,TRBV5-4,.,TRBJ2-7,TGTGCCAGCAGTTTGACAGCTTACTCCTACGAGCAGTACTTC,CASSLTAYSYEQYF
.,TRBV6-6,TRBD1,TRBJ1-4,TGTGCCAGCCGACAGGGAGAGCTAACTAATGAAAAACTGTTTTTT,CASRQGELTNEKLFF
.,TRBV2,.,TRBJ1-2,TGTGCCACCGATCTTTTTGGGGCTGCTAACTATGGCTACACCTTC,CATDLFGAANYGYTF
.,TRBV10-3,TRBD2,TRBJ2-5,TGTGCCATCAGGCCGACGGCTAGCGGAGAGACCCAGTACTTC,CAIRPTASGETQYF
.,TRBV2,.,TRBJ1-5,TGTGCCAGCAGTGACATGGGCAGGAATAGCAATCAGCCCCAGCATTTT,CASSDMGRNSNQPQHF
.,TRBV6-5,TRBD1,TRBJ2-7,TGTGCCAGCAGGAGATCGGGACAGGGCTCCTACGAGCAGTACTTC,CASRRSGQGSYEQYF
.,TRBV9,TRBD2,TRBJ2-3,TGTGCCAGCAGCGTAGTGGTTAGCGGGGGGGCGATAGATACGCAGTATTTT,CASSVVVSGGAIDTQYF
.,TRBV19,.,TRBJ2-7,TGTGCCAGTAGCCGAGGCGGGCGGTACGAGCAGTACTTC,CASSRGGRYEQYF
.,TRBV7-9,.,TRBJ2-5,TGTGCCAGCAGCCCCAGTGCGGGTGGAGGGACCCAGTACTTC,CASSPSAGGGTQYF
.,TRBV6-1,TRBD1,TRBJ1-4,TGTGCCAGCAGTGAAGGGACAGGGGTGGAAAAACTGTTTTTT,CASSEGTGVEKLFF
.,TRBV5-6,TRBD1,TRBJ1-2,TGTGCCAGCAGCGATACAGGGGGAAATGGCTACACCTTC,CASSDTGGNGYTF
.,TRBV6-1,TRBD2,TRBJ2-5,TGTGCCAGCAGTGAAGGGGGACTAACACAAGAGACCCAGTACTTC,CASSEGGLTQETQYF
.,TRBV19,.,TRBJ1-5,TGTGCCAGTAGTATGGGTTCCGATAGCAATCAGCCCCAGCATTTT,CASSMGSDSNQPQHF